This entry features one T cell receptor (beta chain) sequence. It has no known antigen specificity. Base qualities were left out, and no much larger clone turns up one base away. This entry belongs to a study of T cells in localized non-small cell lung cancer (dated by TCRdb to 2018 to 2020). The study in broad terms: Comparing tumors with uninvolved tumor-adjacent lungs, the study looked at the T cell repertoires of 236 patients with early-stage NSCLC. The cohort comprised 200 to 300 treatment-naïve NSCLC patients with resected, localized lung tumors. A mean age of around 69 years was recorded for the NSCLC patients, of whom under 150 were male and some 99 were female.

The paper as a whole reports these results and caveats: Uninvolved tumor-adjacent lung showed the highest T cell clonality, higher than tumor, which suggests more focused antigenic responses in the uninvolved tumor-adjacent lung. Multi-region tumor sequencing was not performed, so intratumor heterogeneity could not be excluded. Since the design was exploratory, TCR variables were selected using unadjusted p-values with no false-discovery rate correction. Higher blood T cell density associated with longer overall survival, while higher adjacent-lung clonality associated with shorter survival. Of the top 100 tumor clones, a median of roughly 53 were detected in paired uninvolved adjacent lung; over 25 were also among that lung's top 100.

At diagnosis, tumor, uninvolved tumor-adjacent lung and peripheral blood were collected and then preserved as a mix of FFPE and fresh-frozen material. For TCR repertoire profiling, the blood samples were analyzed as peripheral blood mononuclear cells. CDR1 is given as SGHAT and CDR2 as FQNNGV, both from the germline V gene. Measured from the cysteine to the phenylalanine, the CDR3 is 12 residues long. The only DNA kept is the CDR3, 36 bases in frame from the first base. Trimming at the junction amounts to 3 bases on V and 9 bases on J, and the germline ends lie 11 bases apart. TCR beta CDR3 regions were sequenced from DNA using the immunoSEQ Assay. In the authors' own workflow: To compute T cell density, TCR beta template counts were normalized to usable DNA, which was estimated by amplifying housekeeping genes. Richness was estimated with the preseqR package, extrapolating to 400,000 templates for PBMC samples and 120,000 templates for tissue samples. Clonality was calculated as one minus Pielou's evenness. Differential abundance testing on productive amino-acid clonotypes, with a minimum total count of 5 and an alpha of 0.1, was used to identify tissue-enriched TCRs. The Jaccard Index and the Morisita Overlap Index were used to quantify repertoire overlap between compartments. GLIPH grouped TCR beta CDR3s together with public tetramer-defined viral CDR3s, and a viral motif had to include at least three viral sequences and also show V-gene enrichment. In TCRdb, the immuneACCESS table is reduced to in-frame sequences with V and J assigned. These tables do not hold every clone; where another copy was compared, an unresolved V gene accounts for under half, and the others remain unexplained. V, J and clone size derive from that table, while D and trimming were established from the DNA sequence. The sample table shows around 24,000 clones, and about 90% are seen once. The ten largest clones capture 25% to 35% of the sample.

This chain joins TRBV11-2 to TRBJ1-1; a tentative D call is TRBD1 (5 bases match). The source of this sequence is a male donor older than 55 with stage I squamous cell lung carcinoma. The sample consisted of peripheral blood, taken before any cancer treatment. CDR3 region: CASSLGGAKAFF. The DNA is TGTGCCAGCAGCTTGGGAGGGGCCAAAGCTTTCTTT.